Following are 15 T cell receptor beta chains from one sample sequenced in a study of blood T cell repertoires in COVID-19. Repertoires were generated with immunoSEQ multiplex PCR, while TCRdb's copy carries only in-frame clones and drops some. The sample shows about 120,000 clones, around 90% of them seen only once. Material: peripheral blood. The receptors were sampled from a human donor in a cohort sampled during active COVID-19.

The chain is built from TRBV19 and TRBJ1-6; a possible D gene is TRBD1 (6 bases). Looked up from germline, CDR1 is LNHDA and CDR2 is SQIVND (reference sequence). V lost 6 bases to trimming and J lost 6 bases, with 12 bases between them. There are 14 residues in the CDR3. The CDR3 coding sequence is TGTGCCAGTAGGCTGGACAGTATTAATTCACCCCTCCACTTT. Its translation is CASRLDSINSPLHF.

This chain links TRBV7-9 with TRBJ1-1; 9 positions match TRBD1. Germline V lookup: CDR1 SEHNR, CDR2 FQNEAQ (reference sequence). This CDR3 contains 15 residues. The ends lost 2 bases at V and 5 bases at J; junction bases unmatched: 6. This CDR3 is CASSLKGQGHTEAFF. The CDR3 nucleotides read TGTGCCAGCAGCTTAAAGGGACAGGGTCATACTGAAGCTTTCTTT.

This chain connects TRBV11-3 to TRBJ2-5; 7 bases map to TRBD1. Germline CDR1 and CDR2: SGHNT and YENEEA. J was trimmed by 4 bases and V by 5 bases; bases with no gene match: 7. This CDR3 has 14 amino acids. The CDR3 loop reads CASSRVKGAETQYF. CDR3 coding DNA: TGTGCCAGCAGCCGCGTCAAGGGGGCAGAGACCCAGTACTTC.

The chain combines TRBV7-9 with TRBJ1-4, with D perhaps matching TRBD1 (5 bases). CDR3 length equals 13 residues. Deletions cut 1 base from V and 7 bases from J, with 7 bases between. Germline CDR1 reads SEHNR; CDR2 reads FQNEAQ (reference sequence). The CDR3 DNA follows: TGTGCCAGCAGCTTAGTCGGGGGTGAAAAACTGTTTTTT. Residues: CASSLVGGEKLFF.

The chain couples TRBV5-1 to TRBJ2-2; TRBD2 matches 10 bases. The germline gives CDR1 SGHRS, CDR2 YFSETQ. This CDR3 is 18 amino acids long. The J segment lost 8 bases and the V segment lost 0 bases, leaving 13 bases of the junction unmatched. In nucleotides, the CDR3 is TGCGCCAGCAGCTTGGGCCTAGCGGGAGCGACGGGAAGAGGGGAGCTGTTTTTT. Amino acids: CASSLGLAGATGRGELFF.

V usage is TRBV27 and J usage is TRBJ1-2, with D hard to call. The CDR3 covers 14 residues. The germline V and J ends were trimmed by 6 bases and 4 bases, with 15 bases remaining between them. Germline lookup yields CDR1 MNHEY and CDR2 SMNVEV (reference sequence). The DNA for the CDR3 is TGTGCCAGCAGAGGAGCCCTACCGGCCTATGGCTACACCTTC. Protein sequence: CASRGALPAYGYTF.

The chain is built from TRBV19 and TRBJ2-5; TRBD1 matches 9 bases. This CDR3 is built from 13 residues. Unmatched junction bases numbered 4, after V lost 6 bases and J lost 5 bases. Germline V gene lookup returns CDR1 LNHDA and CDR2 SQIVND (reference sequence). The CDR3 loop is CASSGQGWETQYF. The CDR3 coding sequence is TGTGCCAGTAGCGGACAGGGGTGGGAGACCCAGTACTTC. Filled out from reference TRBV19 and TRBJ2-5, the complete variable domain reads DGGITQSPKYLFRKEGQNVTLSCEQNLNHDAMYWYRQDPGQGLRLIYYSQIVNDFQKGDIAEGYSVSREKKESFPLTVTSAQKNPTAFYLCASSGQGWETQYFGPGTRLLVL.

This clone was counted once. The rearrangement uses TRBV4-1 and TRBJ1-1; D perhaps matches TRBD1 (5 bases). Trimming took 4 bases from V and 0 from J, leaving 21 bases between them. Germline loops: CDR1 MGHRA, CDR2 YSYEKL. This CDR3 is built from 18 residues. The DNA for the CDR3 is TGCGCCAGCAGCCCTACCGGCAGGGCAGGCGCTTTGAACACTGAAGCTTTCTTT. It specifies CASSPTGRAGALNTEAFF.

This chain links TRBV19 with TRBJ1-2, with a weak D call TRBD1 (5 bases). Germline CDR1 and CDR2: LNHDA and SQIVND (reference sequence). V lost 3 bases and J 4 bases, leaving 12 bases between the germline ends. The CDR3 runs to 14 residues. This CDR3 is CASSMGRQGYGYTF. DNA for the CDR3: TGTGCCAGTAGTATGGGGAGGCAGGGCTATGGCTACACCTTC. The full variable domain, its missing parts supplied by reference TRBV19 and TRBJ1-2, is DGGITQSPKYLFRKEGQNVTLSCEQNLNHDAMYWYRQDPGQGLRLIYYSQIVNDFQKGDIAEGYSVSREKKESFPLTVTSAQKNPTAFYLCASSMGRQGYGYTFGSGTRLTVV.

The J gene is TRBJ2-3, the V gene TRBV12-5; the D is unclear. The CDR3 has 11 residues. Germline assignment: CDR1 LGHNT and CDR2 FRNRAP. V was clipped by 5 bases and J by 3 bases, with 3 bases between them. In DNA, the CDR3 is TGTGCTAGTGGTGCGACAGATACGCAGTATTTT. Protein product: CASGATDTQYF.

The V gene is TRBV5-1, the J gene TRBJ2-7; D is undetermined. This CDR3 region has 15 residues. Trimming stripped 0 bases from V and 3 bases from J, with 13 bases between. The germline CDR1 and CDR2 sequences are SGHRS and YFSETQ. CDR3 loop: CASSLEANRNYEQYF. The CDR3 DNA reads TGCGCCAGCAGCTTGGAAGCCAATCGCAACTACGAGCAGTACTTC. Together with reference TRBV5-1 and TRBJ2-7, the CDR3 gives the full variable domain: KAGVTQTPRYLIKTRGQQVTLSCSPISGHRSVSWYQQTPGQGLQFLFEYFSETQRNKGNFPGRFSGRQFSNSRSEMNVSTLELGDSALYLCASSLEANRNYEQYFGPGTRLTVT.

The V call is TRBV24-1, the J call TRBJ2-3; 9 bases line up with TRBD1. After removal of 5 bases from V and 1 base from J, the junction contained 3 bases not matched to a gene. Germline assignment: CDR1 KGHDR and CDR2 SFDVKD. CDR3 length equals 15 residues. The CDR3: CATSARTGGTDTQYF. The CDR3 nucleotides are TGTGCCACCAGTGCCAGGACAGGGGGCACAGATACGCAGTATTTT.

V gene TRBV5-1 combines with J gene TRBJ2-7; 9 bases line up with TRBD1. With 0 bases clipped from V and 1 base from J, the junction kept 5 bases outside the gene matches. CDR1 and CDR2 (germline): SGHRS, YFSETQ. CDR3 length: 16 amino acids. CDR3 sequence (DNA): TGCGCCAGCAGCTTGGCCGCGACAGGGGGATCCTACGAGCAGTACTTC. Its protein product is CASSLAATGGSYEQYF.

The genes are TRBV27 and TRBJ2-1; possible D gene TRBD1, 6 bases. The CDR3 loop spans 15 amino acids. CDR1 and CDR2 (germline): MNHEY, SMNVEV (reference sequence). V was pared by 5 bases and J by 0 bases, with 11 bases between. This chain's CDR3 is CASSSSQGSYNEQFF. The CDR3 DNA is TGTGCCAGCAGTAGTTCACAGGGCTCCTACAATGAGCAGTTCTTC.

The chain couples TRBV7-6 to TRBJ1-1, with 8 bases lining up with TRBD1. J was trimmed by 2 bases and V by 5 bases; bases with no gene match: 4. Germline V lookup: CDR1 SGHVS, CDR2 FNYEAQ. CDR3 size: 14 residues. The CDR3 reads CASSQGQGNTEAFF. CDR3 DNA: TGTGCCAGCAGCCAAGGACAGGGCAACACTGAAGCTTTCTTT. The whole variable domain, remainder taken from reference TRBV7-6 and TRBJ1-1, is GAGVSQSPRYKVTKRGQDVALRCDPISGHVSLYWYRQALGQGPEFLTYFNYEAQQDKSGLPNDRFSAERPEGSISTLTIQRTEQRDSAMYRCASSQGQGNTEAFFGQGTRLTVV.